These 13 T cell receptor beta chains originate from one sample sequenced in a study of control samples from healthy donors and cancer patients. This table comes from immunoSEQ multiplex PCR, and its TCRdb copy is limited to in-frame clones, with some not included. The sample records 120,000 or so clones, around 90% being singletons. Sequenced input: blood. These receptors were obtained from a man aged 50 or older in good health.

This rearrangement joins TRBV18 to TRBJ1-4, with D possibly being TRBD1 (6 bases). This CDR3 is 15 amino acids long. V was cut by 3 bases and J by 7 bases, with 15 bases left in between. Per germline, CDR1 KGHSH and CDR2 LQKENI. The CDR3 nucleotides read TGTGCCAGCTCACCTCTCCGGGACATAGGTGAAAAACTGTTTTTT. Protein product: CASSPLRDIGEKLFF. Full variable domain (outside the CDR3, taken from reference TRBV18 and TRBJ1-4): NAGVMQNPRHLVRRRGQEARLRCSPMKGHSHVYWYRQLPEEGLKFMVYLQKENIIDESGMPKERFSAEFPKEGPSILRIQQVVRGDSAAYFCASSPLRDIGEKLFFGSGTQLSVL.

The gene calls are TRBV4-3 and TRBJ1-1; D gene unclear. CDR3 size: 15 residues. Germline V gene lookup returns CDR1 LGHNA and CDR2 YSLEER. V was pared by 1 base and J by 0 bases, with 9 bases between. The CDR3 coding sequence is TGCGCCAGCAGCCAAGCGGCCCTATTGAACACTGAAGCTTTCTTT. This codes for CASSQAALLNTEAFF.

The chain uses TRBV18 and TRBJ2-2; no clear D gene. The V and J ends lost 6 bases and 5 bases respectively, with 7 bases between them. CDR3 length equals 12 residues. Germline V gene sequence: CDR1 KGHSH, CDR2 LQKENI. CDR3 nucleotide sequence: TGTGCCAGCTCGGAAGGGACCGGGGAGCTGTTTTTT. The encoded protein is CASSEGTGELFF.

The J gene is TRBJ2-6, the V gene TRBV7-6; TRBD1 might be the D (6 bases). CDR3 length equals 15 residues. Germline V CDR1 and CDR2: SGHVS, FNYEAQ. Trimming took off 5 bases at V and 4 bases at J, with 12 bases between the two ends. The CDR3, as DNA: TGTGCCAGCAGCAAACAGGGATCCGGGGCCAACGTCCTGACTTTC. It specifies CASSKQGSGANVLTF.

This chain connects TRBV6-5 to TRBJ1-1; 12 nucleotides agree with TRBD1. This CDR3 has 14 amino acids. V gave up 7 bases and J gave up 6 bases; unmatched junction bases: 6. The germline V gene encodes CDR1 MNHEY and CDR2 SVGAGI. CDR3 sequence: CASTSGQGAAEAFF. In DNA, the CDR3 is TGTGCCAGCACCTCGGGACAGGGGGCGGCTGAAGCTTTCTTT.

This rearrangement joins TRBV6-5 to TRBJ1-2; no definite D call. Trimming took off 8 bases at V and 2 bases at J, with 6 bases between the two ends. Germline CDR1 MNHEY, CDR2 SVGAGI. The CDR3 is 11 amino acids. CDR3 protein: CASQRNYGYTF. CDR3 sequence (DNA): TGTGCCAGCCAGAGGAACTATGGCTACACCTTC.

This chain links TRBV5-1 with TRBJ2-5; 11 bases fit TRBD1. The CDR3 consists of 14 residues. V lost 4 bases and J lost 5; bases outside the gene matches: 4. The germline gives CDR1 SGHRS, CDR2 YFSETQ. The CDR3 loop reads CASSPGTGGETQYF. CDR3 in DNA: TGCGCCAGCAGCCCCGGGACAGGGGGGGAGACCCAGTACTTC.

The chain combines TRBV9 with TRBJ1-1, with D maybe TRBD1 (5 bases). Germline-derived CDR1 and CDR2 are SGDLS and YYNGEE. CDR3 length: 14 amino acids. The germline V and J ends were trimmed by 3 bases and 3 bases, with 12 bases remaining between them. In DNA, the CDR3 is TGTGCCAGCAGCGCCAGGGTAGGGGACACTGAAGCTTTCTTT. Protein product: CASSARVGDTEAFF.

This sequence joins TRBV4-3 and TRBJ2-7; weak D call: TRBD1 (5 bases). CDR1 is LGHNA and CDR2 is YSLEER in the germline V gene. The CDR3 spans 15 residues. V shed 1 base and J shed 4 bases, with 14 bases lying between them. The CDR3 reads CASSQVTGRAYEQYF. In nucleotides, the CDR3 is TGCGCCAGCAGCCAAGTAACTGGCAGGGCGTACGAGCAGTACTTC.

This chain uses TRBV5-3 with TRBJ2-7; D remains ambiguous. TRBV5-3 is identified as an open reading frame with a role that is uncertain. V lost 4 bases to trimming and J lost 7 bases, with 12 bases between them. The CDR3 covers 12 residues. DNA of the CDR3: TGTGCCAGAAGCCCGGACGTAGGGGAGCAGTACTTC. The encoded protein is CARSPDVGEQYF.

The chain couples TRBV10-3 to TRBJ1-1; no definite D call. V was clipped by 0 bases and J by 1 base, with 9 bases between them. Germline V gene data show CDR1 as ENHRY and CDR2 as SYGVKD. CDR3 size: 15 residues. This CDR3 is CAISESPGKNTEAFF. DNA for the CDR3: TGTGCCATCAGTGAGTCACCGGGGAAGAACACTGAAGCTTTCTTT.

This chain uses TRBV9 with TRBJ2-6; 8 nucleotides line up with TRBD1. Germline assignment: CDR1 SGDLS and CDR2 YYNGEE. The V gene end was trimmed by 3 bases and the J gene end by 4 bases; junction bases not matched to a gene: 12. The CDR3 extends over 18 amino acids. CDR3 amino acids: CASSAGQVRLPGANVLTF. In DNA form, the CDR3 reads TGTGCCAGCAGCGCGGGACAGGTCAGGCTTCCAGGGGCCAACGTCCTGACTTTC.

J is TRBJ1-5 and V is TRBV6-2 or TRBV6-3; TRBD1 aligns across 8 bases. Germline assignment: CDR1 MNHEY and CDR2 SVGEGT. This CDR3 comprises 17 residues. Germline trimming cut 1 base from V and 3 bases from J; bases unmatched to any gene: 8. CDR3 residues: CASSYFGPQGVNQPQHF. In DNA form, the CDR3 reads TGTGCCAGCAGTTACTTTGGACCACAGGGGGTCAATCAGCCCCAGCATTTT.